This T cell receptor (beta chain) emerged from a study of T cell changes during pregnancy in multiple sclerosis. The CDR3 spans 12 residues. V lost 10 bases and J 6 bases, leaving 16 bases between the germline ends. Germline V lookup: CDR1 MNHNS, CDR2 SASEGT. Sequencing used immunoSEQ multiplex PCR; TCRdb keeps in-frame clones, though not all of them. The sample consists of 45,000 to 60,000 clones, more than 85% of them appearing once. This sequence joins TRBV6-1 and TRBJ2-7; D not certain. The material sequenced was peripheral blood, taken after pregnancy. The TCR originated in a female donor in good health, enrolled as a control in a pregnancy study. CDR3 region: CATFSLTFEQYF. CDR3 DNA: TGTGCCACCTTTAGCCTCACGTTCGAGCAGTACTTC.